The 29 T cell receptor beta chains reported below all come from one sample, sequenced in a study of cytomegalovirus exposure and HLA in healthy donors. Primers included in the PCR were 60 Vbeta and 13 Jbeta primers. This table comes from immunoSEQ multiplex PCR, and its TCRdb copy is limited to in-frame clones, with some not included. The data hold around 140,000 clones, with 75% to 90% observed a single time. Input material: PBMCs. The receptor set was obtained from a man in his forties in good health and CMV-seronegative.

The V call is TRBV7-2, the J call TRBJ1-2; TRBD1 matches 8 bases. Looked up from germline, CDR1 is SGHTA and CDR2 is FQGNSA. This CDR3 is 14 amino acids long. V lost 1 base and J lost 3; bases outside the gene matches: 1. In DNA form, the CDR3 reads TGTGCCAGCAGCTTAGTACAGGGGGACTATGGCTACACCTTC. Translated, it gives CASSLVQGDYGYTF.

The rearrangement links TRBV2 to TRBJ1-4; D gene uncertain. The CDR3 has 15 amino acids. With 0 bases removed from V and 5 bases from J, the gap between germline ends came to 10 bases. Germline CDR1 is SNHLY and CDR2 is FYNNEI. CDR3 sequence reads: CASSEARRSNEKLFF. Written as DNA, the CDR3 is TGTGCCAGCAGTGAAGCGCGTAGATCAAATGAAAAACTGTTTTTT.

In its sample, this clone was seen once. The CDR3 DNA sequence: TGTGCCAGCTCACCACCGAGCGGGCTTAGCACAGATACGCAGTATTTT. It yields the protein CASSPPSGLSTDTQYF. The V call is TRBV18, the J call TRBJ2-3, with D possibly TRBD2 on 6 matching bases. V lost 0 bases to trimming and J lost 0 bases, with 10 bases between them. Germline-derived CDR1 and CDR2 are KGHSH and LQKENI. The CDR3 has 16 amino acids.

The J gene is TRBJ1-1, the V gene TRBV6-1; weak D call: TRBD1 (5 bases). The CDR3 length is 14 residues. The V end was cut by 2 bases, the J end by 7 bases, with 14 bases between. Germline CDR1 reads MNHNS; CDR2 reads SASEGT. The CDR3: CASSETGGSIEAFF. The DNA of the CDR3 is TGTGCCAGCAGTGAAACGGGGGGGAGCATTGAAGCTTTCTTT.

This clone appeared once. The chain couples TRBV7-9 to TRBJ1-5; TRBD1 might be the D (6 bases). The V end was cut by 4 bases, the J end by 4 bases, with 14 bases between. The CDR3 totals 15 residues. Germline CDR1 reads SEHNR; CDR2 reads FQNEAQ (reference sequence). The CDR3 nucleotides read TGTGCCAGCAGCTGGGGGCAGGGTACTAATCAGCCCCAGCATTTT. Translation gives CASSWGQGTNQPQHF.

The genes are TRBV6-5 and TRBJ2-7; D gene unclear. This CDR3 comprises 16 residues. Trimming shortened V by 4 bases and J by 0 bases, and 16 bases separated the two germline ends. Germline CDR1 MNHEY, CDR2 SVGAGI. Written as DNA, the CDR3 is TGTGCCAGCAGTTCACCCCGGAACAGTAGCTCCTACGAGCAGTACTTC. Protein: CASSSPRNSSSYEQYF.

The V and J genes are TRBV30 and TRBJ1-5; no definite D call. The CDR3 totals 15 residues. Trimming took off 0 bases at V and 6 bases at J, with 15 bases between the two ends. Germline CDR1 and CDR2: GTSNPN and SVGIG (reference sequence). CDR3 amino acids: CAWSVPGNRVQPQHF. In nucleotides, the CDR3 is TGTGCCTGGAGTGTACCGGGGAATCGTGTTCAGCCCCAGCATTTT.

The chain has TRBV5-1 and TRBJ2-1, with TRBD2 matching over 12 bases. J lost 0 bases, V lost 6 bases, and 10 bases had no gene match. This CDR3 spans 18 amino acids. Germline-derived CDR1 and CDR2 are SGHRS and YFSETQ. This CDR3 is CASTDGTSGSYSYNEQFF. In DNA form, the CDR3 reads TGCGCCAGCACCGATGGGACTAGCGGGTCCTACTCCTACAATGAGCAGTTCTTC.

The V and J genes are TRBV7-9 and TRBJ1-2; 11 positions agree with TRBD1. Trimming cost V 3 bases and J 8 bases; bases outside gene matches: 5. Germline V gives CDR1 SEHNR, CDR2 FQNEAQ (reference sequence). This CDR3 region has 14 residues. In DNA form, the CDR3 reads TGTGCCAGCAGCTTTACCGGGACAGGGGGAGGCTACACCTTC. Encoded protein: CASSFTGTGGGYTF.

This chain connects TRBV29-1 to TRBJ1-1, with 8 bases matching TRBD1. Trimming removed 5 bases from V and 8 bases from J; junction bases left unmatched: 1. The germline V gene encodes CDR1 SQVTM and CDR2 ANQGSEA. The CDR3 runs to 10 residues. The CDR3: CSVWTGEAFF. CDR3 in DNA: TGCAGCGTTTGGACAGGGGAAGCTTTCTTT.

This clone was picked up a small number of times. CDR3 protein: CASEGGEEADTQYF. Here the CDR3 DNA reads TGTGCCAGCGAAGGCGGGGAGGAGGCAGATACGCAGTATTTT. The chain joins TRBV9 to TRBJ2-3; tentative D call: TRBD2 (6 bases). This CDR3 is built from 14 residues. Germline V gene sequence: CDR1 SGDLS, CDR2 YYNGEE. V was clipped by 7 bases and J by 4 bases, with 16 bases between them.

The chain carries TRBV5-1 and TRBJ2-7, with a weak D call TRBD1 (6 bases). This CDR3 has 15 amino acids. Germline loops: CDR1 SGHRS, CDR2 YFSETQ. Trimming left V 4 bases short and J 2 bases short, with 16 bases between. The CDR3 sequence is CASSLTVDRAYEQYF. DNA for the CDR3: TGCGCCAGCAGCCTAACCGTGGACAGAGCCTACGAGCAGTACTTC.

The chain has TRBV7-2 and TRBJ2-7; 10 nucleotides agree with TRBD2. V was clipped by 0 bases and J by 1 base; unmatched bases: 12. This CDR3 has 19 amino acids. Germline V lookup: CDR1 SGHTA, CDR2 FQGNSA. CDR3 sequence reads: CASSLAFLAGAPNSYEQYF. CDR3 in DNA: TGTGCCAGCAGCTTAGCGTTTCTAGCGGGGGCCCCGAATTCCTACGAGCAGTACTTC.

The chain is built from TRBV18 and TRBJ1-5; D gene uncertain. Germline lookup yields CDR1 KGHSH and CDR2 LQKENI. The CDR3 covers 15 residues. Trimming stripped 2 bases from V and 4 bases from J, with 12 bases between. CDR3 sequence reads: CASSPNQVINQPQHF. The CDR3 region has the DNA TGTGCCAGCTCACCAAATCAGGTGATTAATCAGCCCCAGCATTTT.

This sequence joins TRBV5-4 and TRBJ2-7, with D possibly matching TRBD2 (6 bases). V lost 0 bases and J 7 bases, leaving 11 bases between the germline ends. The CDR3 is 13 residues long. Germline V gene sequence: CDR1 SGHNT, CDR2 YYREEE (reference sequence). CDR3 DNA sequence: TGTGCCAGCAGCTTGGGAGGTGCGGGAGAGCAGTACTTC. Its protein is CASSLGGAGEQYF.

The chain is built from TRBV9 and TRBJ1-5; tentative D call: TRBD1 (6 bases). Trimming stripped 2 bases from V and 2 bases from J, with 11 bases between. Germline-derived CDR1 and CDR2 are SGDLS and YYNGEE. This CDR3 contains 15 residues. The CDR3 region is CASSVHAGGNQPQHF. CDR3 DNA: TGTGCCAGCAGCGTCCATGCAGGGGGCAATCAGCCCCAGCATTTT.

The chain is built from TRBV21-1 and TRBJ2-5; the listed D gene, TRBD1, was not tested against the DNA. TRBV21-1 is a recognized pseudogene. The CDR3 is made up of 14 amino acids. The CDR3 coding sequence is TGTGCCAGCAGCAGACCGGGACAGGGAGAGACCCAGTACTTC. This codes for CASSRPGQGETQYF.

V gene TRBV18 combines with J gene TRBJ2-5; no clear D. The CDR3 totals 15 residues. Trimming removed 5 bases at V and 2 bases at J, with 15 bases between. Germline V gives CDR1 KGHSH, CDR2 LQKENI. CDR3 region: CASSGDSTVQETQYF. CDR3 in DNA: TGTGCCAGCTCAGGCGATAGTACAGTTCAAGAGACCCAGTACTTC.

This chain uses TRBV2 with TRBJ2-5, with TRBD2 identical over 9 bases. After removal of 7 bases from V and 5 bases from J, the junction contained 8 bases not matched to a gene. This CDR3 has 14 amino acids. The germline V gene encodes CDR1 SNHLY and CDR2 FYNNEI. The CDR3, as DNA: TGTGCCAGCACCCGAGCGGGGGGTCTGGAGACCCAGTACTTC. This sequence encodes CASTRAGGLETQYF.

This chain joins TRBV30 and TRBJ2-5; tentatively, D is TRBD2 (5 bases). Per germline, CDR1 GTSNPN and CDR2 SVGIG (reference sequence). The V gene lost 7 bases and the J gene lost 11 bases, with 26 bases spanning the gap. The CDR3 extends over 14 amino acids. CDR3 protein: CASIWNKAAGKQYF. Written as DNA, the CDR3 is TGTGCCTCGATTTGGAATAAGGCAGCCGGGAAGCAGTACTTC.

The chain couples TRBV18 to TRBJ2-7, with D maybe TRBD1 (5 bases). CDR1 and CDR2 from the germline V gene are KGHSH and LQKENI. Trimming stripped 3 bases from V and 2 bases from J, with 11 bases between. The CDR3 sequence is 14 residues long. CDR3 coding DNA: TGTGCCAGCTCACCCCCAGGGAATACCTACGAGCAGTACTTC. Translated: CASSPPGNTYEQYF.

V and J are TRBV10-2 and TRBJ2-3; 10 positions match TRBD2. The germline V gene encodes CDR1 WSHSY and CDR2 SAAADI. CDR3 length: 16 amino acids. The ends lost 1 base at V and 3 bases at J; junction bases unmatched: 4. The CDR3 reads CASSELAGGSTDTQYF. DNA of the CDR3: TGCGCCAGCAGTGAGTTAGCGGGGGGTTCTACAGATACGCAGTATTTT.

The rearrangement uses TRBV5-5 and TRBJ2-7, with a possible D match to TRBD2 (6 bases). Germline CDR1 and CDR2: SGHKS and YYEKEE (reference sequence). The CDR3 length is 12 residues. Deletions cut 6 bases from V and 5 bases from J, with 12 bases between. DNA of the CDR3: TGTGCCAGCAACCCCGGAGGGAACGAGCAGTACTTC. Its protein product is CASNPGGNEQYF.

The chain links TRBV9 to TRBJ1-2, with 7 nucleotides matching TRBD1. The CDR3 contains 14 residues. The germline V gene encodes CDR1 SGDLS and CDR2 YYNGEE. After removal of 4 bases from V and 4 bases from J, the junction contained 7 bases not matched to a gene. The CDR3 region has the DNA TGTGCCAGCAGCCCGGAGGGGGCTTCCTATGGCTACACCTTC. Protein sequence: CASSPEGASYGYTF.

V and J are TRBV30 and TRBJ1-6; D remains unclear. V lost 2 bases and J 0 bases, leaving 8 bases between the germline ends. This CDR3 has 15 amino acids. Germline V gives CDR1 GTSNPN, CDR2 SVGIG (reference sequence). The CDR3: CAWSSVSSYNSPLHF. The CDR3 DNA reads as TGTGCCTGGAGTAGCGTTAGCTCCTATAATTCACCCCTCCACTTT.

This clone was found once. The chain combines TRBV7-9 with TRBJ1-2; D is possibly TRBD1 (5 bases). The germline V and J ends were trimmed by 0 bases and 8 bases, with 19 bases remaining between them. This CDR3 is built from 16 residues. Germline V gene data show CDR1 as SEHNR and CDR2 as FQNEAQ (reference sequence). DNA for the CDR3: TGTGCCAGCAGCTTAGCGTGGTCAGGGCCTGATGGAGGCTACACCTTC. Protein product: CASSLAWSGPDGGYTF.

This chain joins TRBV5-4 and TRBJ1-1; TRBD1 agrees at 10 bases. V was pared by 3 bases and J by 4 bases, with 6 bases of the junction left unmatched. The germline V gene has CDR1 SGHNT and CDR2 YYREEE (reference sequence). This CDR3 contains 15 residues. CDR3 region: CASSSPGQGSTEAFF. The DNA of the CDR3 is TGTGCCAGCAGCTCACCGGGACAGGGGAGCACTGAAGCTTTCTTT.

The J gene is TRBJ2-3, the V gene TRBV5-4, with TRBD2 matching over 10 bases. The V gene's germline CDR1 is SGHNT and CDR2 YYREEE (reference sequence). This CDR3 is built from 14 residues. The V and J ends lost 0 bases and 5 bases, in that order; junction bases with no gene match: 0. Here the CDR3 reads CASSLASGRDTQYF. CDR3 nucleotides: TGTGCCAGCAGCTTGGCTAGCGGGAGAGATACGCAGTATTTT.

In this sample, this clone turned up once. V gene TRBV6-5 combines with J gene TRBJ1-3; D remains unclear. Germline CDR1 and CDR2: MNHEY and SVGAGI. CDR3 length: 14 residues. Trimming left V 6 bases short and J 0 bases short, with 9 bases between. In DNA form, the CDR3 reads TGTGCCAGCAGACTGCGTCCCTCTGGAAACACCATATATTTT. The encoded protein is CASRLRPSGNTIYF.